A selection of T cell receptor beta chains follows, all from one sample in a study of beta chain features in type 1 diabetes. The assay was immunoSEQ multiplex PCR, and TCRdb's table has in-frame clones only and misses some. This table holds around 120,000 clones, roughly 17% found once. The specimen sequenced was central memory CD4+ T cells from blood. These receptors were taken from a man between 18 and 35 years old with type 1 diabetes. Each CDR3 is given with its conserved first and last residue. A D gene is named only where the DNA matches it firmly. Not all rows give a size; the values are once, few, many and, for expanded clones, a class.

abundance	v_gene	d_gene	j_gene	CDR3nt	CDR3aa
NA	TRBV7-2	NA	TRBJ2-7	TGTGCCAGCAGCTCCTCGGGCAGTGCCTACGAGCAGTACTTC	CASSSSGSAYEQYF
few	TRBV6-1	NA	TRBJ2-7	TGTGCCGCTCCGGTGGGGCAGAAGCCCTACGAGCAGTACTTC	CAAPVGQKPYEQYF
few	TRBV4-1	TRBD1	TRBJ2-7	TGCGCCAGCAGCCAAGATGGGACAGGGAGGTTCTACGAGCAGTACTTC	CASSQDGTGRFYEQYF
NA	TRBV4-3	TRBD1	TRBJ2-2	TGCGCCAGCAGCCAAGGGGGCGGCAGGGGGCGAACCGGGGAGCTGTTTTTT	CASSQGGGRGRTGELFF
many	TRBV4-1	NA	TRBJ2-5	TGCGCCAGCAGCCGCCTCCCTGGAGAGACCCAGTACTTC	CASSRLPGETQYF
many	TRBV7-8	TRBD1	TRBJ2-6	TGTGCCAGCATACGGACAGGGGGGTCTGGGGCCAACGTCCTGACTTTC	CASIRTGGSGANVLTF
NA	TRBV5-1	NA	TRBJ2-1	TGCGCCAGCAGCTTGGGCCCCTTAGGCCAGAGCGGGAATGAGCAGTTCTTC	CASSLGPLGQSGNEQFF
few	TRBV27	NA	TRBJ2-3	TGTGCCAGCCAAAAGGGGCTGGACACAGATACGCAGTATTTT	CASQKGLDTDTQYF
NA	TRBV4-2	NA	TRBJ1-2	TGTGCCAGCACCGGCAGGGAGGACGGCTACACCTTC	CASTGREDGYTF
few	TRBV6-5	TRBD2	TRBJ2-7	TGTGCCAGCAGTTACACACTAGCGGTGGACTCCTACGAGCAGTACTTC	CASSYTLAVDSYEQYF
NA	TRBV21-1	NA	TRBJ2-7	TGTGCCAGCAGCATCTCCCGGGACAGAAGAACCGTTACCTACGAGCAGTACTTC	CASSISRDRRTVTYEQYF
NA	TRBV6-6	TRBD1	TRBJ2-3	TGTGCCAGCAGTTACTCAATGGGACAGGGGGCAGATACGCAGTATTTT	CASSYSMGQGADTQYF
few	TRBV4-2	TRBD1	TRBJ2-7	TGTGCCAGCAGCCAGAAATCGCAGGGGGATGAGTACGAGCAGTACTTC	CASSQKSQGDEYEQYF
few	TRBV28	TRBD1	TRBJ2-7	TGCGCTCATAAGACAGGGAGCTACGAGCAGTACTTC	CAHKTGSYEQYF
few	TRBV5-6	NA	TRBJ2-7	TGTGCCAGCAGCCGCATAGACCGACTTTTCACCTACGAGCAGTACTTC	CASSRIDRLFTYEQYF
NA	TRBV7-2	NA	TRBJ1-1	TGTGCCAGCAGCCCCGGGGGGGCTCACACTGAAGCTTTCTTT	CASSPGGAHTEAFF
few	TRBV25-1	NA	TRBJ1-2	TGTGCCAGCAGTGAATATGTGGGGGGAGAGGCCTATGGCTACACCTTC	CASSEYVGGEAYGYTF
few	TRBV20-1	NA	TRBJ1-1	TGCAGGGGGACGGTGAACACTGAAGCTTTCTTT	CRGTVNTEAFF
NA	TRBV7-9	NA	TRBJ2-3	TGTGCCAGCAGCCCGGCGAGCACAGATACGCAGTATTTT	CASSPASTDTQYF
NA	TRBV4-1	TRBD1	TRBJ1-1	TGCGCCAGCAGCCAAGATAACTGGGACAGGGGTAGGACTGAAGCTTTCTTT	CASSQDNWDRGRTEAFF
many	TRBV29-1	TRBD2	TRBJ2-1	TGCAGCGTTCTTCCCGGGACTAGCGGGAGCCGGTACAATGAGCAGTTCTTC	CSVLPGTSGSRYNEQFF
NA	TRBV7-9	TRBD1	TRBJ1-5	TGTGCCAGCAGCCTTGACCCTGGGACAGGGGGTTTGGGCAATCAGCCCCAGCATTTT	CASSLDPGTGGLGNQPQHF
NA	TRBV19	NA	TRBJ2-3	TGTGCCAGTAGTTCGTCCTTTTCAGGGACAGATACGCAGTATTTT	CASSSSFSGTDTQYF
NA	TRBV19	NA	TRBJ2-1	TGTGCCAGTAGTATAAGACAGGATTTGGTCGATGAGCAGTTCTTC	CASSIRQDLVDEQFF
few	TRBV29-1	NA	TRBJ2-4	TGCAGCGTTGAGGGCAGGGGAACCAAAAACATTCAGTACTTC	CSVEGRGTKNIQYF
few	TRBV18	TRBD2	TRBJ2-3	TGTGCCAGCTCTCCCCCGGGACTAGGGGCAGATACGCAGTATTTT	CASSPPGLGADTQYF
NA	TRBV5-4	TRBD1	TRBJ2-7	TGTGCCAGCAGCTCGGGACAGAGCTCCTACGAGCAGTACTTC	CASSSGQSSYEQYF
few	TRBV5-1	NA	TRBJ2-1	TGCGCCAGCAGCTTAGAGACCGGCGATGAGCAGTTCTTC	CASSLETGDEQFF
NA	TRBV4-3	TRBD2	TRBJ2-4	TGCGCCAGCAGCCAAGAGACTAGCGGACTGAAAAACATTCAGTACTTC	CASSQETSGLKNIQYF
few	TRBV13	NA	TRBJ2-3	TGTGCCAGCAGCTTAAACTCGGGACTGCCTAGCACAGATACGCAGTATTTT	CASSLNSGLPSTDTQYF
NA	TRBV9	NA	TRBJ2-5	TGTGCCAGCAGCGTACGGGGTGGGGAGACCCAGTACTTC	CASSVRGGETQYF
few	TRBV6-1	TRBD2	TRBJ2-1	TGTGCCAGCAGTACCCCTAGCGGGACCCGCAATGAGCAGTTCTTC	CASSTPSGTRNEQFF
NA	TRBV30	TRBD2	TRBJ2-3	TGTGCCTGGACGAAAGCGGGGGGGCCGGCAGATACGCAGTATTTT	CAWTKAGGPADTQYF
few	TRBV5-4	NA	TRBJ2-4	TGTGCCAGCAGCTTGGCCGGGGAGAACATTCAGTACTTC	CASSLAGENIQYF
NA	TRBV7-2	TRBD2	TRBJ2-3	TGTGCCAGCAGCCCCCGCGCCCCTAGCGGTTTCACAGATACGCAGTATTTT	CASSPRAPSGFTDTQYF
NA	TRBV7-6	NA	TRBJ2-7	TGTGCCAGCAGCTTATCAGGGTACGAGCAGTACTTC	CASSLSGYEQYF
few	TRBV15	TRBD1	TRBJ2-4	TGTGCCACCAGCAGGGGACAGGGGGCATCGGACATTCAGTACTTC	CATSRGQGASDIQYF
many	TRBV2	NA	TRBJ2-7	TGTGCCAGCAGTGGGACACCCCCAGAGTACTTC	CASSGTPPEYF
NA	TRBV6-6	TRBD2	TRBJ2-1	TGTGCCAGCAGTTTGACTAGCGGGGGACGAGAGCAGTTCTTC	CASSLTSGGREQFF
NA	TRBV2	TRBD1	TRBJ2-1	TGTGCCAGCACCGGGACAGGGGCCCTTGAGCAGTTCTTC	CASTGTGALEQFF
few	TRBV7-2	NA	TRBJ1-1	TGTGCCAGCAGCTTAGACGACCTCACTGAAGCTTTCTTT	CASSLDDLTEAFF
few	TRBV5-1	NA	TRBJ2-5	TGCGCCAGCAGTTATCGACACTCCCAAGAGACCCAGTACTTC	CASSYRHSQETQYF
few	TRBV2	NA	TRBJ2-7	TGTGCCAGCAGTATGTACGAGCAGTACTTC	CASSMYEQYF
many	TRBV10-3	NA	TRBJ2-1	TGTGCCATCAGTGGGGAGGTTCAACGGCAGTTCTTC	CAISGEVQRQFF
NA	TRBV28	TRBD1	TRBJ1-2	TGTGCCAGCAGTACACCGGACAGGGAGAGCTATGGCTACACCTTC	CASSTPDRESYGYTF
few	TRBV7-2	NA	TRBJ2-5	TGTGCCAGCAGCTTAGGGTTGGTAGGGGAGACCCAGTACTTC	CASSLGLVGETQYF
few	TRBV18	TRBD2	TRBJ2-7	TGTGCCAGCTCAGAGACTAGCGGGGGATCCTACGAGCAGTACTTC	CASSETSGGSYEQYF
few	TRBV4-3	NA	TRBJ2-3	TGCGCCAGCAGCCAATTTGGGACAGATACGCAGTATTTT	CASSQFGTDTQYF
NA	TRBV28	NA	TRBJ2-2	TGTGCCAGCAGGGTGTACACCGGGGAGCTGTTTTTT	CASRVYTGELFF
NA	TRBV9	NA	TRBJ1-2	TGTGCCAGCAGCCCCCGTAATAACTATGGCTACACCTTC	CASSPRNNYGYTF
few	TRBV7-2	NA	TRBJ2-3	TGTGCCAGCAGCTTGGACTTCACAGATACGCAGTATTTT	CASSLDFTDTQYF
NA	TRBV6-5	NA	TRBJ2-4	TGTGCCAGCGGGGGCGGCGGAGGGCCGCACATTCAGTACTTC	CASGGGGGPHIQYF
few	TRBV29-1	NA	TRBJ2-5	TGCAGCGTCCAGGGGAGTGGACAAGAGACCCAGTACTTC	CSVQGSGQETQYF
few	TRBV13	TRBD2	TRBJ2-3	TGTGCCAGCAGCTTAATGGCGGGAGGACCCACAGATACGCAGTATTTT	CASSLMAGGPTDTQYF